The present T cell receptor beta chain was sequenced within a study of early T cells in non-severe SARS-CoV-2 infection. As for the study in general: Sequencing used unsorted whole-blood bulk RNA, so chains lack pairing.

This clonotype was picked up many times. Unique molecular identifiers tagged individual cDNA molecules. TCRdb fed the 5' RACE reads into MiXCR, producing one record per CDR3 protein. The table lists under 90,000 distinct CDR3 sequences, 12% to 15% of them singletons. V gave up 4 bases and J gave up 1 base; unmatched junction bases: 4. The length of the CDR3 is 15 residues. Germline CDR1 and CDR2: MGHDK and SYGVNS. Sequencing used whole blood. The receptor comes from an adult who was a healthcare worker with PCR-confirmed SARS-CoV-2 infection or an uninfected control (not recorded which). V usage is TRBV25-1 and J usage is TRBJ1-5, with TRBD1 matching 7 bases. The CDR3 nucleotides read TGTGCCAGCAGTGTAGGAGGGGGCAGCAATCAGCCCCAGCATTTT. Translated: CASSVGGGSNQPQHF.